This T cell receptor beta chain was found in a study of blood T cell repertoires in COVID-19. Study-level background: The study drew acute and convalescent COVID-19 samples from the United States, Italy and Spain. From T cells, B-cell-depleted T cells, or PBMCs came the material, which was cDNA or gDNA.

As handled by the study authors: For nucleated cells, counts were estimated from reference gene primer amplification. Assay used: immunoSEQ multiplex PCR; TCRdb lists only in-frame clones, some missing. V, J and clone size reflect that table, while D and trimming were determined from the DNA. This table holds 270,000 or so clones, under 90% found once. The CDR3 sequence is 16 residues long. The germline V and J ends were trimmed by 5 bases and 3 bases, with 18 bases remaining between them. Germline V gene sequence: CDR1 MDHEN, CDR2 SYDVKM. The TCR was taken from a woman aged 35 to 49 who had recovered from COVID-19. J is TRBJ2-3 and V is TRBV28, with D possibly TRBD1 on 5 matching bases. Sequencing was performed on peripheral blood. The CDR3 DNA sequence: TGTGCCAGCAGTACCGGAGCCCAGGGCGCTACAGATACGCAGTATTTT. This sequence encodes CASSTGAQGATDTQYF.